This T cell receptor (beta chain) derives from a study of regulatory T cells in long-lasting Graves disease. CDR3 regions were amplified by Arm-PCR using iRepertoire HTBI primers to build TCR beta libraries. TCRdb passed the multiplex PCR reads through MiXCR, listing each CDR3 protein once. The table has 400,000 to 500,000 distinct CDR3 sequences, 21% seen once. This clonotype showed up many times. Noted time point: persistent/refractory GD, antithyroid drugs over 5 years with positive TRAb. PBMC RNA was the source of the TCR library. CDR1 MNHEY and CDR2 SMNVEV come from the germline V gene (reference sequence). J lost 1 base, V lost 2 bases, and 12 bases had no gene match. CDR3 length: 18 residues.

This chain connects TRBV27 to TRBJ1-2; TRBD1 matches 8 bases. Here the sequenced sample was peripheral blood mononuclear cells (PBMCs), taken when the disease was refractory, from a patient treated with antithyroid drugs. The origin of this receptor is a female donor with Graves disease. This CDR3 is CASSLTRQGSNYNYGYTF. The CDR3 DNA reads as TGTGCCAGCAGTTTAACTAGACAGGGGTCAAACTATAACTATGGCTACACCTTC.